This T cell receptor beta chain was obtained from a study of blood T cell repertoires in COVID-19. The CDR3 contains 13 residues. V gave up 9 bases and J gave up 1 base; unmatched junction bases: 5. The germline gives CDR1 ENHRY, CDR2 SYGVKD. Per the original methods: Amplification of reference gene primers provided the estimated nucleated cell counts. This table comes from immunoSEQ multiplex PCR, and its TCRdb copy is limited to in-frame clones, with some not included. V and J calls and clone size follow that table, whereas D and trimming were derived from the DNA. This sample has a few hundred thousand clones, with approximately 85% found just once.

Material: peripheral blood. The chain employs TRBV10-3 and TRBJ1-1, with 7 bases that match TRBD1. The receptor comes from a human donor with COVID-19, enrolled during active disease. The donor label of this sample is uncertain. The DNA of the CDR3 is TGTGCCATAGGACAGGCTCAGAACACTGAAGCTTTCTTT. Its protein product is CAIGQAQNTEAFF.